This T cell receptor beta chain was profiled in a study of blood T cells in healthy people across ages. The authors ran a second PCR of about 6 to 11 cycles using a sample-barcoded 5' primer and a J-beta primer mix. Every cDNA molecule bore a tag from a template-switch adaptor containing 12 random nucleotides. TCRdb fed the 5' RACE reads into MiXCR, producing one record per CDR3 protein. The sample carries fewer than 2 million distinct CDR3 sequences, roughly two fifths recorded once. Trimming took off 6 bases at V and 4 bases at J, with 10 bases between the two ends. The germline CDR1 and CDR2 sequences are KGHSH and LQKENI. This CDR3 has 13 amino acids.

Specimen: blood. The source is a human donor in good health. The chain couples TRBV18 to TRBJ1-5; no definite D call. The CDR3 DNA reads as TGTGCCAGCTCGTTCGACCAGAATCAGCCCCAGCATTTT. Protein sequence: CASSFDQNQPQHF.